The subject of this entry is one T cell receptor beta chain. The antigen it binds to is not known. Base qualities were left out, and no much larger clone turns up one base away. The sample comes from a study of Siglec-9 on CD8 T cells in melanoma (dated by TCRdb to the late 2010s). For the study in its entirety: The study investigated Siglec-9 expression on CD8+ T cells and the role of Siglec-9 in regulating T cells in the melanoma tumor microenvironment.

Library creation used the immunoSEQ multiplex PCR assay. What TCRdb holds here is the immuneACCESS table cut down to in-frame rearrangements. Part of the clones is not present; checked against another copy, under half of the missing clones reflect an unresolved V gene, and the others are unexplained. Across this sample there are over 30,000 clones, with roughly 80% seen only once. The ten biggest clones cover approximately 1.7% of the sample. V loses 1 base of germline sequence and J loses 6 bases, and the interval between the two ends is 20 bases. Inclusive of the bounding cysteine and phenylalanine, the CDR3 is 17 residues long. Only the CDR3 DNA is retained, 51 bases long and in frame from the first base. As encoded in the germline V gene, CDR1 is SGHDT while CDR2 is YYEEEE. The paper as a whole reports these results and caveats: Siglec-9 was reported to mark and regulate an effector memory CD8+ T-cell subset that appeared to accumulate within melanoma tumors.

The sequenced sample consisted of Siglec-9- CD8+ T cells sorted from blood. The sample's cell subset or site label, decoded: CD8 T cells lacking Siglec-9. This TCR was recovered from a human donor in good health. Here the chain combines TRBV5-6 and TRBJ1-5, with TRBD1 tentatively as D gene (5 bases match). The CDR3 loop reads CASSLWGTEGTSQPQHF. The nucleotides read TGTGCCAGCAGCTTGTGGGGGACGGAGGGGACGAGTCAGCCCCAGCATTTT.